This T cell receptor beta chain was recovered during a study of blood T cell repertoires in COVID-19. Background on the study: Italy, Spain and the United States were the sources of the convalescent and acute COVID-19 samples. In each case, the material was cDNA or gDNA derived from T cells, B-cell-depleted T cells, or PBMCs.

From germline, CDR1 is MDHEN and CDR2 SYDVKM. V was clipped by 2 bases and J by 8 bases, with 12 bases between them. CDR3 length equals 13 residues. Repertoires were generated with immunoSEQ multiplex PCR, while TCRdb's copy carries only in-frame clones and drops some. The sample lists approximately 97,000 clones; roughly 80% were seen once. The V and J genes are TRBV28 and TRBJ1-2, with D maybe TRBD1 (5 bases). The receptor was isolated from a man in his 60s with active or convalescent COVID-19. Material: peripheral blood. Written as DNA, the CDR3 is TGTGCCAGCAGTTTAACCGGGGAGGGGGGCTACACCTTC. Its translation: CASSLTGEGGYTF.